Detailed here is one TCR beta chain. What it recognizes is unknown. The sample comes from a study of chemoradiotherapy in HPV16-positive cancers. Study findings and constraints: Functional assays defining HPV-specific T cells used only a couple of HPV16-positive patients. Non-HPV-specific T cells did not expand in tumors during treatment, whereas candidate HPV-specific clones and E7-related motifs did.

TCRdb's table, derived via immunoSEQ multiplex PCR, lists solely in-frame clones and lacks some. The table lists approximately 13,000 clones, approximately 75% of them singletons, with roughly 10% in the top ten. Germline V CDR1 and CDR2: SGHNT, YENEEA. This CDR3 is 14 amino acids long. V was pared by 3 bases and J by 5 bases, with 4 bases of the junction left unmatched. The rearrangement joins TRBV11-3 to TRBJ1-1; TRBD1 matches 9 bases. This sequence originates from a human donor with HPV-associated anogenital cancer. Sampling was carried out from a patient who underwent chemoradiotherapy. CDR3 in DNA: TGTGCCAGCAGCTTCGACAGGGGGAAGACTGAAGCTTTCTTT. Protein product: CASSFDRGKTEAFF.